The sequence of this T cell receptor beta chain was determined in a study of CD8 T cells in ankylosing spondylitis. Study-level points and caveats: There were earlier reports of some motif variants in reactive arthritis synovial fluid and blood.

This clonotype was seen many times. Antigen specificity is unknown. Germline V lookup: CDR1 SGHRS, CDR2 YFSETQ. V lost 5 bases, J lost 6 bases, and 18 bases lay in between. The CDR3 has 14 residues. As the method for making TCR beta libraries, quantitative 5'-RACE with molecular barcodes was used. TCRdb re-called the 5' RACE reads with MiXCR, one entry per CDR3 protein. There are fewer than 250,000 distinct CDR3 sequences in the sample; about 10% occur only once, and 2% to 3% lies in the top ten. The sample consisted of blood, either unsorted or a sorted T cell fraction (not recorded which). The chain has TRBV5-1 and TRBJ2-7, with D maybe TRBD1 (6 bases). The TCR sequence derives from a male donor with ankylosing spondylitis or in good health (not recorded which). CDR3 sequence: CASRMDPQQGEQYF. CDR3 nucleotides: TGCGCCAGCAGGATGGACCCCCAACAGGGCGAGCAGTACTTC.